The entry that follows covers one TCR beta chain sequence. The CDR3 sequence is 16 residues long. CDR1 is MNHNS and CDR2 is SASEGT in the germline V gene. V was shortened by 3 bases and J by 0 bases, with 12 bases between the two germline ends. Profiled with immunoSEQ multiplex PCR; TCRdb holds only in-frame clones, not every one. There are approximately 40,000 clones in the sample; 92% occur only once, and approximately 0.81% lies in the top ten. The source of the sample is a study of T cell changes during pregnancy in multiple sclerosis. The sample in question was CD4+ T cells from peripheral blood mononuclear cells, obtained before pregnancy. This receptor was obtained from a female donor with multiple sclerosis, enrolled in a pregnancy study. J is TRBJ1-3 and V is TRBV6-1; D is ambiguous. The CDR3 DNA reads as TGTGCCAGCAGTGACGGGATTCCCAGCTCTGGAAACACCATATATTTT. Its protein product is CASSDGIPSSGNTIYF.